This T cell receptor beta chain was found in a study of tumor-infiltrating lymphocytes in primary liver carcinoma. From approximately 0.5 ug of total RNA, TCR beta-specific cDNA was reverse-transcribed using a constant-region primer. Investigators got TCR beta libraries out of three nested multiplex PCR rounds, done with slightly modified ARM-PCR. Rounds one and two of PCR, each of about 10 cycles, were primed with TRBV1-TRBV30 forward primers and a C-beta reverse primer. TCRdb processed the multiplex PCR reads anew with MiXCR; each CDR3 protein has one entry. The sample lists 300,000 to 350,000 distinct CDR3 sequences, about two thirds occurring once. The length of the CDR3 is 14 residues. Trimming cost V 0 bases and J 6 bases, with 11 bases left between them. The germline V gene encodes CDR1 MNHEY and CDR2 SVGAGI. This clonotype was seen repeatedly, ten times or more. Unsorted whole blood yielded blood RNA, and germline DNA was extracted as well.

Sequencing was performed on peripheral blood. This sequence joins TRBV6-5 and TRBJ1-2, with D maybe TRBD1 (5 bases). This TCR was recovered from a man aged 35 to 55 with primary liver carcinoma and hepatitis B virus infection. CDR3 amino acids: CASSYSTWGNGYTF. DNA for the CDR3: TGTGCCAGCAGTTACTCGACGTGGGGGAATGGCTACACCTTC.